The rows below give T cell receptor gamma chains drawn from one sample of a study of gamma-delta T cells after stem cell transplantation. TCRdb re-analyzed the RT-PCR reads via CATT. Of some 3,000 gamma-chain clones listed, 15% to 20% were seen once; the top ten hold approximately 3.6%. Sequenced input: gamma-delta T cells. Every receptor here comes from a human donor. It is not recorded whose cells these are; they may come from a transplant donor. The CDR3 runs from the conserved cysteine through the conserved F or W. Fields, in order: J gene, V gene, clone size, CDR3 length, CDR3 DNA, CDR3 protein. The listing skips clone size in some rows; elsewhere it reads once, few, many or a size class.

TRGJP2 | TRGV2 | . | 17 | TGTGCCACCTGGGACGGGCGCTACCGAAGTAGTGATTGGATCAAGACGTTT | CATWDGRYRSSDWIKTF
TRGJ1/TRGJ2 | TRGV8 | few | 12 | TGTGCCACCTGGGATAGGCCAAGAGAGAAACTCTTT | CATWDRPREKLF
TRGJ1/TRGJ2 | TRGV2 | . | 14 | TGTGCCACCTGGGACGGGCCAGAGTATTATAAGAAACTCTTT | CATWDGPEYYKKLF
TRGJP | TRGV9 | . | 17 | TGTGCCTTGTGGGAGGTGCAGACCGAGTTGGGCAAAAAAATCAAGGTATTT | CALWEVQTELGKKIKVF
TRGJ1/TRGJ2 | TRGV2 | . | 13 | TGTGCCATCTGGGACGGGCTGAATTATAAGAAACTCTTT | CAIWDGLNYKKLF
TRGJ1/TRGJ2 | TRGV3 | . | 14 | TGTGCCACCTGGGACCCACCAGATTATTATAAGAAACTCTTT | CATWDPPDYYKKLF
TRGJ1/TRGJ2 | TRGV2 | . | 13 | TGTGCCACCTGGGACGCCAGTTTCGGGGAGAAACTCTTT | CATWDASFGEKLF
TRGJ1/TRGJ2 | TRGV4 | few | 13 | TGTGCCACCTGGGATGGGTTAGATTATAAGAAACTCTTT | CATWDGLDYKKLF
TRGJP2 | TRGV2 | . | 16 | TGTGCCACCTGGGACTGGGCGGGGAGTAGTGATTGGATCAAGACGTTT | CATWDWAGSSDWIKTF
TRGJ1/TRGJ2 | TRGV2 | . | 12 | TGTGCCACCTGTGACTCGGATTATAAGAAACTCTTT | CATCDSDYKKLF
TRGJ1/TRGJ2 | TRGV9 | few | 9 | TGTGCCTTGTCTAATAAGAAACTCTTT | CALSNKKLF
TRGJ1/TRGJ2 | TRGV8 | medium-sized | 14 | TGTGCCACCTGGGATATCACCCCCTCCAATCCCAAACTCTTT | CATWDITPSNPKLF
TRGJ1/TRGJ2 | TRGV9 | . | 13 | TGTGCCTTGTGGGAGGCCCACCCCAGAAAGAAACTCTTT | CALWEAHPRKKLF
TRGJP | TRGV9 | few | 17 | TGTGCCTTGTGGGAGAAACCACAAGAGTTGGGCAAAAAAATCAAGGTATTT | CALWEKPQELGKKIKVF
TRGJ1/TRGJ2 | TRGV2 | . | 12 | TGTGCCACCTGGGACGGGCCGAATAAGAAACTCTTT | CATWDGPNKKLF
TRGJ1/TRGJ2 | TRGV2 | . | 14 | TGTGCCACCTGGGACGGGCAAGGGTATTATAAGAAACTCTTT | CATWDGQGYYKKLF
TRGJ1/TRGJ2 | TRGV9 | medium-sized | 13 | TGTGCCTTGTGGGAGGTGCATCGTTATAAGAAACTCTTT | CALWEVHRYKKLF
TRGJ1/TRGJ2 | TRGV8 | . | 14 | TGTGCCACCTGGGGCCGGCGGAATTATTATAAGAAACTCTTT | CATWGRRNYYKKLF
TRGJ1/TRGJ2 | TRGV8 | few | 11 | TGTGCCACCTGGGATAGGTTCGGGAAACTCTTT | CATWDRFGKLF
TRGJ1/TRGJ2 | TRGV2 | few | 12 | TGTGCCACCTGGGACGGACCGGGAGAGAAACTCTTT | CATWDGPGEKLF
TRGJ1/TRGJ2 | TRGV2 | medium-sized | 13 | TGTGCCACCTGGGACGGGAGTTATTATAAGAAACTCTTT | CATWDGSYYKKLF
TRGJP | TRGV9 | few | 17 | TGTGCCTTGTGGGAGTCGCAGAGAGAGTTGGGCAAAAAAATCAAGGTATTT | CALWESQRELGKKIKVF
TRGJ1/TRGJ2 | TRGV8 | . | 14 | TGTGCCACCTGGGACCGGCGGAATTATTATAAGAAACTCTTT | CATWDRRNYYKKLF
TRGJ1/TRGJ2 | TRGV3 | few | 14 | TGTGCCACCTGGGACATACTCCGGTATTATAAGAAACTCTTT | CATWDILRYYKKLF
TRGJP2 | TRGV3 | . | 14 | TGTGCCACCTGGGACTCTAGTAGTGATTGGATCAAGACGTTT | CATWDSSSDWIKTF
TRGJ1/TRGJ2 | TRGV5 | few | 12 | TGTGCCACCTGGGACAGGCGCGGATGGAAACTCTTT | CATWDRRGWKLF
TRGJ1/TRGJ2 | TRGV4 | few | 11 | TGTGCCACCTGGGATTGTCCTAAAAAACTCTTT | CATWDCPKKLF
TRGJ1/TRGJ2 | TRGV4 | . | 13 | TGTGCCACCTGGGATGGCGCTGGGTATAAGAAACTCTTT | CATWDGAGYKKLF
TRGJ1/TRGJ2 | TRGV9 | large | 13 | TGTGCCTTGTGGGAGACAACTTATTATAAGAAACTCTTT | CALWETTYYKKLF
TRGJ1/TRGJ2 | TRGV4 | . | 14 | TGTGCCACCTGGGATGGGCTGGAAAGGTATAAGAAACTCTTT | CATWDGLERYKKLF
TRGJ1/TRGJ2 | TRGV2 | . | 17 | TGTGCCACCTGGGACGGGCCCCTTTCCGACCATTATTATAAGAAACTCTTT | CATWDGPLSDHYYKKLF
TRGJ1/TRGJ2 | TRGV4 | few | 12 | TGTGCCACCTGGGATGATTATTATAAGAAACTCTTT | CATWDDYYKKLF
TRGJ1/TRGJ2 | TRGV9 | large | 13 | TGTGCCTTGTGGGAGGTGCTGGGTTATAAGAAACTCTTT | CALWEVLGYKKLF
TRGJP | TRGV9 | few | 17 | TGTGCCTTGTGGGAGGGACCCCAAGAGTTGGGCAAAAAAATCAAGGTATTT | CALWEGPQELGKKIKVF